The 27 T cell receptor beta chains presented below share a single source sample, sequenced in a study of CXCR3-negative and CXCR3-positive naive CD8 T cells. Libraries were UMI-labeled 5' RACE TRB cDNA. TCRdb processed the 5' RACE reads again and assigns one entry to each CDR3 protein, with no DNA. The data show around 8,000 distinct CDR3 sequences, and the top ten clones hold 2% to 2.5%. Specimen: naive CXCR3- CD8+ T cells from blood. Specified subset: CD45RO-CCR7+CD27+CD95- naive CD8+ T cells lacking CXCR3 (TNR3-). These receptors all come from a human donor in good health. Some clones in this sample may be carry-over from other donors' samples.

V gene TRBV23-1 combines with J gene TRBJ2-3; the TCRdb call, TRBD2, lacks DNA for checking. TRBV23-1 is an ORF; its function is uncertain. The CDR3 runs 15 residues. The CDR3 spells CASSLGRQGDGAQYF.

This chain links TRBV12-3 or TRBV12-4 with TRBJ1-1. The CDR3 runs 15 residues. The CDR3 protein is CASNPDGFSNTEAFF.

This clonotype is medium-sized by frequency. The chain employs TRBV4-3 and TRBJ2-5; the D call of TRBD2 rests on TCRdb alone, since no DNA is present to check it. The CDR3 is 17 amino acids. The germline gives CDR1 LGHNA, CDR2 YSLEER. The CDR3 spells CASSQDASGTLGETQYF.

Frequency places this clonotype as medium-sized. The chain carries TRBV6-5 and TRBJ2-1; TCRdb proposes TRBD2, but this gene call is untestable without DNA. Germline values: CDR1 MNHEY, CDR2 SVGAGI. The CDR3 has 12 amino acids. Here the CDR3 reads CAVGPVYNEQFF.

Considering frequency, this clonotype is medium-sized. The rearrangement links TRBV14 to TRBJ2-7; TCRdb returns TRBD1, unconfirmable since there is no DNA. Germline CDR1 and CDR2: SGHDN and FVKESK. The CDR3 has 18 amino acids. CDR3 region: CASSQGFPRTSDSYEQYF.

The chain carries TRBV10-3 and TRBJ2-5; the D gene TCRdb calls, TRBD2, cannot be checked with no DNA. CDR3 length: 15 residues. The V gene's germline CDR1 is ENHRY and CDR2 SYGVKD. CDR3 protein: CAISGLEGLLETQYF.

This rearrangement joins TRBV7-6 to TRBJ2-7; TCRdb calls TRBD2, which cannot be checked without DNA. CDR1 is SGHVS, CDR2 FNYEAQ, per germline. This CDR3 is built from 14 residues. CDR3 region: CASSLLAGGYEQYF.

This clonotype is called medium-sized (0.01 to 0.1%) based on its frequency. The rearrangement uses TRBV7-2 and TRBJ2-5; the D call from TCRdb, TRBD1, cannot be confirmed without DNA. The CDR3 covers 14 residues. The germline V gene has CDR1 SGHTA and CDR2 FQGNSA. The CDR3 here is CASPPGGDRETQYF.

Judged by frequency, this clonotype is medium-sized (0.01 to 0.1%). The CDR3 loop is CASSSLENTEAFF. The rearrangement uses TRBV7-9 and TRBJ1-1. The germline V gene encodes CDR1 SEHNR and CDR2 FQNEAQ (reference sequence). This CDR3 has 13 amino acids.

This clonotype shows up as medium-sized by frequency. The chain uses TRBV7-2 and TRBJ2-3; TCRdb's D call, TRBD1, is unchecked because there is no DNA. This CDR3 has 12 residues. Germline CDR1 reads SGHTA; CDR2 reads FQGNSA. The chain's CDR3 is CASSLGVGTQYF.

The chain couples TRBV20-1 to TRBJ2-2; TCRdb picks TRBD2, but there is no DNA to check that call. The CDR3 is made up of 13 amino acids. Germline V gives CDR1 DFQATT, CDR2 SNEGSKA (reference sequence). The CDR3 reads CSAPLLGTGELFF.

The chain's CDR3 is CASSSNDRYEQYF. The gene calls are TRBV5-1 and TRBJ2-7. The CDR3 has 13 amino acids. Germline lookup yields CDR1 SGHRS and CDR2 YFSETQ.

The chain has TRBV18 and TRBJ2-1. Germline V gene sequence: CDR1 KGHSH, CDR2 LQKENI. This CDR3 is built from 18 residues. This CDR3 is CASSPTSWTPSSYNEQFF.

This rearrangement joins TRBV19 to TRBJ2-7; the TCRdb D gene call, TRBD1, has no DNA to confirm it. The CDR3 extends over 16 amino acids. Germline V gene data show CDR1 as LNHDA and CDR2 as SQIVND (reference sequence). CDR3 residues: CASSYGGGTGSYEQYF.

Judged by frequency, this clonotype is medium-sized (0.01 to 0.1%). The chain recombines TRBV20-1 with TRBJ2-2; there is no DNA to check the TCRdb D call of TRBD1. The CDR3 has 13 amino acids. CDR1 is DFQATT and CDR2 is SNEGSKA in the germline V gene (reference sequence). CDR3 region: CSARAPNTGELFF.

V and J are TRBV15 and TRBJ2-3; without DNA, the TCRdb call of TRBD2 cannot be checked. Germline V gene data show CDR1 as LNHNV and CDR2 as YYDKDF (reference sequence). The CDR3 totals 13 residues. The CDR3 region is CATSRVTGNTQYF. Filled out from reference TRBV15 and TRBJ2-3, the complete variable domain reads DAMVIQNPRYQVTQFGKPVTLSCSQTLNHNVMYWYQQKSSQAPKLLFHYYDKDFNNEADTPDNFQSRRPNTSFCFLDIRSPGLGDTAMYLCATSRVTGNTQYFGPGTRLTVL.

J is TRBJ2-3 and V is TRBV19. The germline CDR1 and CDR2 sequences are LNHDA and SQIVND (reference sequence). This CDR3 has 12 residues. This chain's CDR3 is CASSPRTDTQYF.

This clonotype is labeled medium-sized based on frequency. V and J are TRBV20-1 and TRBJ1-4. The CDR3 totals 14 residues. In germline, CDR1 is DFQATT, CDR2 SNEGSKA (reference sequence). CDR3 loop: CSVYVGETNEKLFF.

In terms of frequency, this clonotype is medium-sized. The chain is built from TRBV7-6 and TRBJ1-1; as DNA is missing, the TRBD1 call by TCRdb cannot be tested. Germline V gene data show CDR1 as SGHVS and CDR2 as FNYEAQ. The CDR3 has 16 residues. The CDR3 region is CASSFRTGEMNTEAFF. The full variable domain, with the rest looked up from reference TRBV7-6 and TRBJ1-1, is GAGVSQSPRYKVTKRGQDVALRCDPISGHVSLYWYRQALGQGPEFLTYFNYEAQQDKSGLPNDRFSAERPEGSISTLTIQRTEQRDSAMYRCASSFRTGEMNTEAFFGQGTRLTVV.

The chain is built from TRBV25-1 and TRBJ1-2; TCRdb's D call, TRBD1, is unchecked because there is no DNA. The CDR3 runs to 15 residues. Germline-derived CDR1 and CDR2 are MGHDK and SYGVNS. CDR3 loop: CASSFSGRGAEGYTF.

By frequency, this clonotype is medium-sized. The chain recombines TRBV20-1 with TRBJ1-5. Germline V lookup: CDR1 DFQATT, CDR2 SNEGSKA (reference sequence). This CDR3 region has 12 residues. CDR3: CSARVGIQPQHF.

The chain uses TRBV7-3 and TRBJ2-2; absent DNA, TCRdb's TRBD2 call cannot be checked. The CDR3 contains 16 residues. Germline CDR1 reads SGHTA; CDR2 reads FQGTGA. CDR3 amino acids: CASSLFRTRNTGELFF.

The chain couples TRBV18 to TRBJ1-1; no DNA is available, so the TRBD1 call from TCRdb remains unchecked. Germline assignment: CDR1 KGHSH and CDR2 LQKENI. The length of the CDR3 is 16 residues. The CDR3 loop reads CASSPGDRALHTEAFF. Combining the CDR3 with reference TRBV18 and TRBJ1-1 gives the whole variable domain NAGVMQNPRHLVRRRGQEARLRCSPMKGHSHVYWYRQLPEEGLKFMVYLQKENIIDESGMPKERFSAEFPKEGPSILRIQQVVRGDSAAYFCASSPGDRALHTEAFFGQGTRLTVV.

The chain employs TRBV6-5 and TRBJ1-1; the D gene TCRdb calls, TRBD1, cannot be checked with no DNA. CDR3 size: 14 residues. CDR1 is MNHEY and CDR2 is SVGAGI in the germline V gene. The chain's CDR3 is CASSYLGKGTEAFF.

This clonotype is identified as medium-sized (0.01 to 0.1%) from frequency. The chain has TRBV7-9 and TRBJ2-1; the TCRdb call, TRBD2, lacks DNA for checking. The CDR3 length is 15 residues. Germline CDR1 and CDR2: SEHNR and FQNEAQ (reference sequence). CDR3 amino acids: CASSYPGLASHEQFF.

The chain combines TRBV5-1 with TRBJ1-1; the D gene TCRdb calls, TRBD1, cannot be checked with no DNA. There are 15 residues in the CDR3. CDR1 and CDR2 (germline): SGHRS, YFSETQ. This CDR3 is CASSLAGTGVPEAFF.

The chain carries TRBV5-6 and TRBJ2-1. Germline lookup yields CDR1 SGHDT and CDR2 YYEEEE. This CDR3 is built from 14 residues. CDR3 sequence reads: CASSLAHSYNEQFF.